Following are 24 T cell receptor beta chains from one sample sequenced in a study of shared clonotypes between healthy human individuals. The protocol was immunoSEQ multiplex PCR, while the TCRdb copy is restricted to in-frame clones and leaves out a portion. The sample holds 950,000 to 1,300,000 clones; around 76% are singletons and the top ten take 1.4%. Sample: memory CD4+ T cells sorted from blood. Subset noted: CD45RA-negative fraction. These receptors came from a man younger than 35 in good health.

The V and J genes are TRBV5-1 and TRBJ1-2, with 7 bases that match TRBD1. Trimming at V came to 4 bases and at J to 8 bases, leaving 11 bases not matched to a gene. This CDR3 contains 14 residues. Per germline, CDR1 SGHRS and CDR2 YFSETQ. DNA of the CDR3: TGCGCCAGCAGCGTCGACAGGGACCGTCGGGGCTACACCTTC. This gives the protein CASSVDRDRRGYTF. The entire variable domain, with the rest obtained from reference TRBV5-1 and TRBJ1-2, is as follows: KAGVTQTPRYLIKTRGQQVTLSCSPISGHRSVSWYQQTPGQGLQFLFEYFSETQRNKGNFPGRFSGRQFSNSRSEMNVSTLELGDSALYLCASSVDRDRRGYTFGSGTRLTVV.

V usage is TRBV4-1 and J usage is TRBJ1-4; a weak D match, TRBD1 (5 bases). Germline V gene sequence: CDR1 MGHRA, CDR2 YSYEKL. The germline V and J ends were trimmed by 7 bases and 10 bases, with 28 bases remaining between them. This CDR3 region has 17 residues. Here the CDR3 reads CASTLLTPEQGGRKLFF. The CDR3 bases are TGCGCCAGCACACTCCTTACCCCCGAGCAGGGAGGACGAAAACTGTTTTTT.

This clone has more than one count but fewer than ten. Other nucleotide sequences in the sample specify the same CDR3. This rearrangement joins TRBV5-1 to TRBJ1-3; D unresolved. The CDR3 is 13 amino acids. V was cut by 0 bases and J by 0 bases, with 1 base left in between. Germline CDR1 and CDR2: SGHRS and YFSETQ. The CDR3 loop reads CASSLDSGNTIYF. CDR3 bases: TGCGCCAGCAGCTTGGACTCTGGAAACACCATATATTTT.

The rearrangement joins TRBV25-1 to TRBJ1-3; D remains ambiguous. The CDR3 is 15 residues long. V was trimmed by 1 base and J by 1 base, leaving 8 bases between them. The germline gives CDR1 MGHDK, CDR2 SYGVNS. This CDR3 reads CASSEFRGSGNTIYF. For the CDR3, the DNA is TGTGCCAGCAGTGAATTTCGGGGTTCTGGAAACACCATATATTTT. The full variable domain, with the rest looked up from reference TRBV25-1 and TRBJ1-3, is EADIYQTPRYLVIGTGKKITLECSQTMGHDKMYWYQQDPGMELHLIHYSYGVNSTEKGDLSSESTVSRIRTEHFPLTLESARPSHTSQYLCASSEFRGSGNTIYFGEGSWLTVV.

Notes on this clone: In the same sample, other DNA sequences code for this CDR3. V usage is TRBV11-2 and J usage is TRBJ2-1; 9 bases are shared with TRBD1. Germline V gene data show CDR1 as SGHAT and CDR2 as FQNNGV. The trim removed 4 bases at V and 2 bases at J, leaving 3 bases unmatched. The CDR3 contains 15 residues. CDR3 in DNA: TGTGCCAGCAGCTGGGGACAGGGCCCCTACAATGAGCAGTTCTTC. Amino acids: CASSWGQGPYNEQFF.

To note about this clone: Other nucleotide sequences in the sample specify the same CDR3. The rearrangement joins TRBV7-3 to TRBJ1-6; TRBD1 agrees at 7 bases. This CDR3 region has 14 residues. V shed 4 bases, J shed 7 bases, and the junction held 4 bases outside the gene matches. The germline V gene encodes CDR1 SGHTA and CDR2 FQGTGA. CDR3 nucleotide sequence: TGTGCCAGCAGCTCGGGGACAGAGAATTCACCCCTCCACTTT. This gives the protein CASSSGTENSPLHF.

The chain employs TRBV28 and TRBJ2-3, with TRBD1 identical over 11 bases. Germline CDR1 is MDHEN and CDR2 is SYDVKM. This CDR3 is built from 18 residues. The J segment lost 4 bases and the V segment lost 6 bases, leaving 15 bases of the junction unmatched. DNA of the CDR3: TGTGCCAGCAGCACTCCGGGACAGGGGGTGGTCGGGGCAGATACGCAGTATTTT. Protein product: CASSTPGQGVVGADTQYF.

The table lists this clone with a few counts. V gene TRBV30 combines with J gene TRBJ2-7, with no clear D. The CDR3 runs to 12 residues. Deletions cut 4 bases from V and 2 bases from J, with 9 bases between. Germline-derived CDR1 and CDR2 are GTSNPN and SVGIG (reference sequence). The CDR3 DNA reads as TGTGCCTGGAAGGGTGCCCCCTACGAGCAGTACTTC. Encoded protein: CAWKGAPYEQYF.

This sequence joins TRBV29-1 and TRBJ2-7, with TRBD1 matching over 10 bases. This CDR3 is built from 14 residues. The germline CDR1 and CDR2 sequences are SQVTM and ANQGSEA. The trim removed 4 bases at V and 4 bases at J, leaving 7 bases unmatched. DNA for the CDR3: TGCAGCGTTGTTGTTCGGGACAGGGGATACGAGCAGTACTTC. Amino acids: CSVVVRDRGYEQYF.

This clone was picked up many times. The chain combines TRBV5-1 with TRBJ2-7; 9 nucleotides agree with TRBD1. CDR1 SGHRS and CDR2 YFSETQ come from the germline V gene. V shed 3 bases, J shed 5 bases, and the junction held 6 bases outside the gene matches. The CDR3 is made up of 14 amino acids. CDR3 amino acids: CASSWGQGSHEQYF. CDR3 bases: TGCGCCAGCAGCTGGGGACAGGGAAGTCACGAGCAGTACTTC.

This chain links TRBV6-1 with TRBJ1-2; D gene ambiguous. This CDR3 comprises 12 residues. Trimming removed 5 bases from V and 11 bases from J, with 15 bases in between. CDR1 is MNHNS and CDR2 is SASEGT in the germline V gene. CDR3 nucleotide sequence: TGTGCCAGCAGTCCACTGACCGAGTATTACACCTTC. Protein: CASSPLTEYYTF.

This clone has only one observation. This chain connects TRBV18 to TRBJ1-2; TRBD1 is a possible D gene (5 bases). The CDR3 runs to 16 residues. CDR1 is KGHSH, CDR2 LQKENI, per germline. Trimming took 2 bases from V and 2 from J, leaving 15 bases between them. CDR3 protein: CASSPTGTYQNYGYTF. The CDR3 bases are TGTGCCAGCTCACCAACCGGGACCTACCAGAACTATGGCTACACCTTC.

V usage is TRBV7-2 and J usage is TRBJ2-3; D is unresolved. Germline CDR1 is SGHTA and CDR2 is FQGNSA. The CDR3 spans 13 residues. The V end was cut by 4 bases, the J end by 5 bases, with 10 bases between. CDR3 region: CASSSERGDTQYF. The CDR3 coding sequence is TGTGCCAGCAGCTCCGAACGTGGAGATACGCAGTATTTT.

V usage is TRBV11-2 and J usage is TRBJ2-7, with no clear D. The CDR3 loop spans 12 amino acids. V dropped 1 base and J dropped 5 bases, with 6 bases sitting between them. From germline, CDR1 is SGHAT and CDR2 FQNNGV. The CDR3 here is CASSLVRHEQYF. In DNA, the CDR3 is TGTGCCAGCAGCTTAGTACGTCACGAGCAGTACTTC.

The chain uses TRBV5-1 and TRBJ2-2; maybe TRBD1 (6 bases). The CDR3 covers 17 residues. The germline gives CDR1 SGHRS, CDR2 YFSETQ. Trimming cost V 0 bases and J 5 bases, with 17 bases left between them. CDR3 sequence reads: CASSLGPQGRDTGELFF. The CDR3 DNA is TGCGCCAGCAGCTTGGGTCCGCAGGGGCGCGATACCGGGGAGCTGTTTTTT.

The chain recombines TRBV27 with TRBJ2-7; 14 positions agree with TRBD2. The CDR3 spans 14 residues. V trimming: 7 bases; J trimming: 9 bases; junction bases outside the gene matches: 8. The germline gives CDR1 MNHEY, CDR2 SMNVEV (reference sequence). The CDR3 reads CASKGTSGRAGQYF. The CDR3 DNA reads TGTGCCAGCAAGGGGACTAGCGGGAGAGCTGGGCAGTACTTC.

The chain recombines TRBV4-3 with TRBJ2-7, with 8 bases fitting TRBD2. CDR1 LGHNA and CDR2 YSLEER come from the germline V gene. J was trimmed by 5 bases and V by 4 bases; bases with no gene match: 10. CDR3 length equals 15 residues. CDR3 region: CASSLQAGEVDEQYF. The CDR3 region has the DNA TGCGCCAGCAGCCTCCAAGCGGGGGAGGTCGACGAGCAGTACTTC.

The chain employs TRBV9 and TRBJ2-3; 9 bases are shared with TRBD2. Germline lookup yields CDR1 SGDLS and CDR2 YYNGEE. This CDR3 spans 16 amino acids. The V and J ends lost 0 bases and 6 bases, in that order; junction bases with no gene match: 8. The chain's CDR3 is CASSVAISGSRDTQYF. The CDR3 DNA is TGTGCCAGCAGCGTAGCTATTAGCGGGAGCCGGGATACGCAGTATTTT.

The chain joins TRBV7-2 to TRBJ2-2, with D tentatively TRBD1 (6 bases). The CDR3 runs 17 residues. V lost 1 base, J lost 4 bases, and 16 bases lay in between. From germline, CDR1 is SGHTA and CDR2 FQGNSA. As DNA, the CDR3 is TGTGCCAGCAGCTTAGGTCTAAGGGGGTCGGGCACCGGGGAGCTGTTTTTT. It codes for CASSLGLRGSGTGELFF. The variable domain in full, with the rest retrieved from reference TRBV7-2 and TRBJ2-2, is GAGVSQSPSNKVTEKGKDVELRCDPISGHTALYWYRQSLGQGLEFLIYFQGNSAPDKSGLPSDRFSAERTGGSVSTLTIQRTQQEDSAVYLCASSLGLRGSGTGELFFGEGSRLTVL.

This rearrangement joins TRBV5-1 to TRBJ1-1, with D possibly matching TRBD1 (5 bases). The CDR3 sequence is 16 residues long. From germline, CDR1 is SGHRS and CDR2 YFSETQ. With 4 bases removed from V and 3 bases from J, the gap between germline ends came to 19 bases. For the CDR3, the DNA is TGCGCCAGCAGCCCCTTCAGCTCGGGGCCGGACACTGAAGCTTTCTTT. This gives the protein CASSPFSSGPDTEAFF.

V and J are TRBV7-3 and TRBJ1-1; D is ambiguous. This CDR3 is built from 13 residues. Trimming took 1 base from V and 4 from J, leaving 7 bases between them. Per the germline V gene, CDR1 is SGHTA and CDR2 is FQGTGA. The CDR3 protein is CASSLMEGTEAFF. In DNA form, the CDR3 reads TGTGCCAGCAGCTTAATGGAGGGCACTGAAGCTTTCTTT. Combining the CDR3 with reference TRBV7-3 and TRBJ1-1 gives the whole variable domain GAGVSQTPSNKVTEKGKYVELRCDPISGHTALYWYRQSLGQGPEFLIYFQGTGAADDSGLPNDRFFAVRPEGSVSTLKIQRTERGDSAVYLCASSLMEGTEAFFGQGTRLTVV.

The rearrangement uses TRBV19 and TRBJ2-7, with TRBD2 identical over 7 bases. With V trimmed by 1 base and J by 0 bases, 9 bases remained unmatched. Germline-derived CDR1 and CDR2 are LNHDA and SQIVND (reference sequence). This CDR3 has 17 residues. The CDR3 here is CASSIGRTSGTSYEQYF. Here the CDR3 DNA reads TGTGCCAGTAGTATAGGTCGGACTAGTGGAACCTCCTACGAGCAGTACTTC.

This clone was seen a few times. This chain links TRBV11-2 with TRBJ1-1; D unclear. Germline V gives CDR1 SGHAT, CDR2 FQNNGV. Trimming stripped 5 bases from V and 11 bases from J, with 24 bases between. CDR3 length: 15 amino acids. The CDR3 DNA reads TGTGCCAGCAGCCTTCAGCCGGGAACTCTTACCCCGGCTTTCTTT. Encoded protein: CASSLQPGTLTPAFF. The variable domain in full, completed from reference TRBV11-2 and TRBJ1-1, reads EAGVAQSPRYKIIEKRQSVAFWCNPISGHATLYWYQQILGQGPKLLIQFQNNGVVDDSQLPKDRFSAERLKGVDSTLKIQPAKLEDSAVYLCASSLQPGTLTPAFFGQGTRLTVV.

This clone occurred once. This chain joins TRBV4-1 and TRBJ2-1; possible D gene TRBD1, 6 bases. Germline V gene data show CDR1 as MGHRA and CDR2 as YSYEKL. Trimming left V 1 base short and J 7 bases short, with 11 bases between. The CDR3 has 14 amino acids. CDR3 nucleotides: TGCGCCAGCAGCCAAGGGGGACACCGAAATGAGCAGTTCTTC. Translation gives CASSQGGHRNEQFF.